These 30 T cell receptor beta chains were all obtained from the same sample, sequenced in a study of blood T cell repertoires in COVID-19. The method was immunoSEQ multiplex PCR; TCRdb's version includes in-frame clones alone and lacks a portion of them. The profile covers approximately 220,000 clones, with roughly 89% appearing a single time and just over 2.5% taken by the ten largest. What was sequenced was PBMCs or T cells enriched from blood (not recorded which). The receptors were gathered from a woman in her twenties or thirties with acute COVID-19.

V gene TRBV3-1 (or the pseudogene TRBV3-2) combines with J gene TRBJ1-1; D may be TRBD1 (6 bases). The CDR3 sequence is 11 residues long. Trimming left V 6 bases short and J 11 bases short, with 13 bases between. The germline gives CDR1 LGHDT, CDR2 YNNKEL (reference sequence). CDR3 region: CASRHTGLAFF. Written as DNA, the CDR3 is TGTGCCAGCAGACACACAGGGTTGGCTTTCTTT.

V is TRBV21-1 and J is TRBJ2-5; the DNA was not used to check the table's D call, TRBD2. TRBV21-1 is assigned pseudogene status. CDR3 size: 18 residues. Written as DNA, the CDR3 is TGTGCCAGCAGCAAAGTGGCGAAGAGCGGGACACCTCAAGAGACCCAGTACTTC. Translated, it gives CASSKVAKSGTPQETQYF.

The table lists this clone with a few counts. The rearrangement joins TRBV5-1 to TRBJ2-1, with 8 bases matching TRBD2. This CDR3 region has 19 residues. The V segment lost 4 bases and the J segment 6 bases; nucleotides outside the gene matches: 21. Germline CDR1 reads SGHRS; CDR2 reads YFSETQ. The CDR3 DNA sequence: TGCGCCAGCAGCCTACCTGGTCGGGAGGGAAGTCCGAACAGCAATGAGCAGTTCTTC. Translated: CASSLPGREGSPNSNEQFF.

This sequence joins TRBV5-4 and TRBJ2-5; no firm D call. Trimming removed 2 bases at V and 5 bases at J, with 10 bases between. The CDR3 has 13 residues. Germline CDR1 SGHNT, CDR2 YYREEE (reference sequence). In DNA, the CDR3 is TGTGCCAGCAGCTTCCAGGCTTGGGAGACCCAGTACTTC. It is translated as CASSFQAWETQYF.

This clone has only one observation. The rearrangement joins TRBV28 to TRBJ2-7, with 8 bases that match TRBD1. Trimming removed 6 bases from V and 2 bases from J; junction bases left unmatched: 9. Germline CDR1 MDHEN, CDR2 SYDVKM. The CDR3 has 15 amino acids. In nucleotides, the CDR3 is TGTGCCAGCAGCCGTGGACAGGGACTCGCCTACGAGCAGTACTTC. Protein: CASSRGQGLAYEQYF. The variable domain in full, completed from reference TRBV28 and TRBJ2-7, reads DVKVTQSSRYLVKRTGEKVFLECVQDMDHENMFWYRQDPGLGLRLIYFSYDVKMKEKGDIPEGYSVSREKKERFSLILESASTNQTSMYLCASSRGQGLAYEQYFGPGTRLTVT.

This chain uses TRBV4-2 with TRBJ2-1; no definite D call. Trimming took 5 bases from V and 8 from J, leaving 13 bases between them. The CDR3 runs 13 residues. Germline-derived CDR1 and CDR2 are LGHNA and YNFKEQ. CDR3 amino acids: CASSEKLGDEQFF. In nucleotides, the CDR3 is TGTGCCAGCAGCGAAAAATTAGGAGATGAGCAGTTCTTC.

This sequence joins TRBV3-1 (or the pseudogene TRBV3-2) and TRBJ2-3; TRBD2 matches at 13 bases. Per the germline V gene, CDR1 is LGHDT and CDR2 is YNNKEL (reference sequence). The length of the CDR3 is 17 residues. The V gene end was trimmed by 0 bases and the J gene end by 1 base; junction bases not matched to a gene: 1. In DNA, the CDR3 is TGTGCCAGCAGCCAAGAAGGGACTAGCGGGGGCACAGATACGCAGTATTTT. Protein: CASSQEGTSGGTDTQYF.

The V and J genes are TRBV7-9 and TRBJ1-2; D may be TRBD1 (5 bases). Germline CDR1 reads SEHNR; CDR2 reads FQNEAQ (reference sequence). The CDR3 has 16 amino acids. Trimming pared 0 bases from V and 7 bases from J, leaving 18 bases between. The CDR3 sequence: CASSLAMGGGDGGYTF. The CDR3 bases are TGTGCCAGCAGCTTAGCGATGGGTGGAGGGGATGGTGGCTACACCTTC.

The genes are TRBV27 and TRBJ1-2; 7 bases are shared with TRBD1. CDR3 length: 16 residues. Germline loops: CDR1 MNHEY, CDR2 SMNVEV (reference sequence). Trimming took 8 bases from V and 2 from J; bases not matched to a gene: 14. The CDR3 coding sequence is TGTGCCAGCGGCCAAGGACAGGCCGACCTGAACTATGGCTACACCTTC. Its protein product is CASGQGQADLNYGYTF.

The V and J genes are TRBV2 and TRBJ1-2, with D hard to call. The V end lost 7 bases, the J end lost 0 bases, and 18 bases lay between the germline ends. The CDR3 contains 16 residues. Germline values: CDR1 SNHLY, CDR2 FYNNEI. CDR3 DNA: TGTGCCAGCACCCCCACCGGAGGGCCCCCTAACTATGGCTACACCTTC. As protein: CASTPTGGPPNYGYTF.

The chain joins TRBV18 to TRBJ1-1, with 8 positions matching TRBD1. Per germline, CDR1 KGHSH and CDR2 LQKENI. The J segment lost 5 bases and the V segment lost 5 bases, leaving 10 bases of the junction unmatched. The CDR3 has 15 amino acids. CDR3: CASSGLQGAKTEAFF. The CDR3 region has the DNA TGTGCCAGCTCAGGCCTCCAGGGGGCGAAAACTGAAGCTTTCTTT.

The rearrangement links TRBV18 to TRBJ1-4; a possible D gene is TRBD1 (5 bases). The CDR3 is made up of 16 amino acids. CDR1 and CDR2 from the germline V gene are KGHSH and LQKENI. Trimming stripped 0 bases from V and 8 bases from J, with 16 bases between. In nucleotides, the CDR3 is TGTGCCAGCTCACCACCGGTATCCAGGGATAGGGAAAAACTGTTTTTT. It codes for CASSPPVSRDREKLFF.

There are a few counts of this clone. The CDR3 reads CASSTRQGYGYTF. Here the CDR3 DNA reads TGTGCCAGTAGTACTCGACAGGGGTATGGCTACACCTTC. The chain joins TRBV19 to TRBJ1-2; 8 bases agree with TRBD1. V dropped 4 bases and J dropped 5; count of bases not matched to a gene: 3. From germline, CDR1 is LNHDA and CDR2 SQIVND (reference sequence). The CDR3 covers 13 residues.

The gene calls are TRBV5-1 and TRBJ1-2; D is undetermined. CDR1 and CDR2 from the germline V gene are SGHRS and YFSETQ. The CDR3 runs to 14 residues. Trimming left V 1 base short and J 2 bases short, with 9 bases between. The DNA for the CDR3 is TGCGCCAGCAGCTTGCCCCCTTCGAACTATGGCTACACCTTC. The encoded protein is CASSLPPSNYGYTF.

This clone was found once. The chain is built from TRBV9 and TRBJ2-3; D perhaps matches TRBD1 (6 bases). Germline V lookup: CDR1 SGDLS, CDR2 YYNGEE. The CDR3 contains 15 residues. The ends were cut back, 0 bases at V and 1 base at J, with 9 bases in the middle. The CDR3 loop is CASSVATGRTDTQYF. Written as DNA, the CDR3 is TGTGCCAGCAGCGTAGCTACAGGGCGCACAGATACGCAGTATTTT.

The chain is built from TRBV5-1 and TRBJ1-3; D call uncertain. Between the trimmed V and J ends, which lost 0 bases and 2 bases, there was a span of 12 bases. Germline CDR1 is SGHRS and CDR2 is YFSETQ. The CDR3 has 16 amino acids. The CDR3 DNA follows: TGCGCCAGCAGCTTGGGACGGACTGGGACTGGAAACACCATATATTTT. Protein: CASSLGRTGTGNTIYF.

The chain carries TRBV29-1 and TRBJ1-2; perhaps TRBD1 as D (5 bases). Germline CDR1 reads SQVTM; CDR2 reads ANQGSEA. CDR3 length: 14 amino acids. The CDR3 region has the DNA TGCACCATCTTACTGAAGACAGCCAACTATGGCTACACCTTC. Residues: CTILLKTANYGYTF.

This clone has only one observation. V gene TRBV5-6 combines with J gene TRBJ2-5, with 7 bases fitting TRBD2. V gave up 1 base and J gave up 6 bases; unmatched junction bases: 9. CDR1 and CDR2 (germline): SGHDT, YYEEEE. This CDR3 is built from 15 residues. DNA of the CDR3: TGTGCCAGCAGCTTGACTAGCGCTGTGTCACAGACCCAGTACTTC. Translated, it gives CASSLTSAVSQTQYF.

The chain uses TRBV6-5 and TRBJ1-2; possible D gene TRBD1, 5 bases. Trimming stripped 7 bases from V and 2 bases from J, with 14 bases between. This CDR3 has 14 amino acids. Germline V gene data show CDR1 as MNHEY and CDR2 as SVGAGI. The CDR3 loop reads CASTTEQGNYGYTF. For the CDR3, the DNA is TGTGCCAGCACCACGGAGCAGGGAAACTATGGCTACACCTTC.

This sequence joins TRBV15 and TRBJ1-5; 7 bases line up with TRBD1. This CDR3 is built from 15 residues. Germline V gives CDR1 LNHNV, CDR2 YYDKDF (reference sequence). Germline trimming cut 0 bases from V and 6 bases from J; bases unmatched to any gene: 5. CDR3 residues: CATSRDDRVGQPQHF. The CDR3 DNA sequence: TGTGCCACCAGCAGAGACGACAGGGTGGGTCAGCCCCAGCATTTT. The full variable domain, rest sourced from reference TRBV15 and TRBJ1-5, is DAMVIQNPRYQVTQFGKPVTLSCSQTLNHNVMYWYQQKSSQAPKLLFHYYDKDFNNEADTPDNFQSRRPNTSFCFLDIRSPGLGDTAMYLCATSRDDRVGQPQHFGDGTRLSIL.

The chain uses TRBV29-1 and TRBJ1-2; 7 nucleotides match TRBD1. The germline V gene encodes CDR1 SQVTM and CDR2 ANQGSEA. This CDR3 is built from 13 residues. V shed 3 bases, J shed 5 bases, and the junction held 6 bases outside the gene matches. In DNA form, the CDR3 reads TGCAGCGTTGACAGGGGGTCCGTGTATGGCTACACCTTC. Translated: CSVDRGSVYGYTF. The full variable domain, with the rest looked up from reference TRBV29-1 and TRBJ1-2, is SAVISQKPSRDICQRGTSLTIQCQVDSQVTMMFWYRQQPGQSLTLIATANQGSEATYESGFVIDKFPISRPNLTFSTLTVSNMSPEDSSIYLCSVDRGSVYGYTFGSGTRLTVV.

The gene calls are TRBV23-1 and TRBJ1-2; D is undetermined. TRBV23-1 is recorded as an ORF, its role being uncertain. The CDR3 loop spans 13 amino acids. V dropped 1 base and J dropped 5 bases, with 8 bases sitting between them. CDR3 DNA sequence: TGCGCCAGCAGTCAATGCCGCGAATATGGCTACACCTTC. This codes for CASSQCREYGYTF.

V usage is TRBV6-5 and J usage is TRBJ2-1; 9 positions agree with TRBD2. The CDR3 extends over 16 amino acids. Germline CDR1 MNHEY, CDR2 SVGAGI. With V trimmed by 4 bases and J by 8 bases, 12 bases remained unmatched. CDR3 coding DNA: TGTGCCAGCAGTTTCATTTCTGGCGGGGGGGTGTATGAGCAGTTCTTC. This codes for CASSFISGGGVYEQFF.

The chain uses TRBV5-1 and TRBJ2-1; 8 bases match TRBD1. The CDR3 length is 14 residues. Germline V CDR1 and CDR2: SGHRS, YFSETQ. V shed 4 bases, J shed 6 bases, and the junction held 6 bases outside the gene matches. The CDR3 reads CASSNGQGGNEQFF. The DNA for the CDR3 is TGCGCCAGCAGCAACGGACAGGGAGGCAATGAGCAGTTCTTC.

The V gene is TRBV18, the J gene TRBJ1-3, with D tentatively TRBD1 (5 bases). Germline V gene data show CDR1 as KGHSH and CDR2 as LQKENI. This CDR3 has 16 residues. V was clipped by 4 bases and J by 0 bases, with 13 bases between them. CDR3 sequence (DNA): TGTGCCAGCTCACTTAACAGGCGCTCCTCTGGAAACACCATATATTTT. It encodes CASSLNRRSSGNTIYF.

This clone was seen more than once but under ten times. The chain combines TRBV4-1 with TRBJ1-5; TRBD1 might be the D (5 bases). The germline CDR1 and CDR2 sequences are MGHRA and YSYEKL. V was clipped by 4 bases and J by 1 base, with 8 bases between them. CDR3 length: 14 residues. The CDR3 protein is CASSLGLSNQPQHF. For the CDR3, the DNA is TGCGCCAGCAGCCTGGGACTGAGCAATCAGCCCCAGCATTTT.

The chain employs TRBV10-1 and TRBJ1-6; D remains unclear. The CDR3 spans 16 residues. V dropped 9 bases and J dropped 9 bases, with 24 bases sitting between them. Germline loops: CDR1 WNHNN, CDR2 SYGVQD (reference sequence). The CDR3: CASFGGSSLSSSPLHF. As DNA, the CDR3 is TGCGCCAGTTTCGGAGGCTCCAGTCTTTCTTCTTCACCCCTCCACTTT.

The V and J genes are TRBV7-9 and TRBJ2-2, with 9 nucleotides matching TRBD1. Germline lookup yields CDR1 SEHNR and CDR2 FQNEAQ (reference sequence). CDR3 length: 16 amino acids. V was pared by 5 bases and J by 5 bases, with 9 bases of the junction left unmatched. As DNA, the CDR3 is TGTGCCAGCAGCCTAAGCGGACAGGGGAGAACCGGGGAGCTGTTTTTT. It codes for CASSLSGQGRTGELFF.

This clone was picked up one time. V is TRBV19 and J is TRBJ1-5; D unclear. The germline V and J ends were trimmed by 11 bases and 4 bases, with 15 bases remaining between them. The CDR3 is 13 residues long. Germline CDR1 is LNHDA and CDR2 is SQIVND (reference sequence). The CDR3 is CAASRGINQPQHF. In DNA, the CDR3 is TGTGCCGCCTCCCGAGGCATTAATCAGCCCCAGCATTTT. The full variable domain, with the rest looked up from reference TRBV19 and TRBJ1-5, is DGGITQSPKYLFRKEGQNVTLSCEQNLNHDAMYWYRQDPGQGLRLIYYSQIVNDFQKGDIAEGYSVSREKKESFPLTVTSAQKNPTAFYLCAASRGINQPQHFGDGTRLSIL.

This chain uses TRBV3-1 (or the pseudogene TRBV3-2) with TRBJ2-2, with TRBD1 identical over 8 bases. Looked up from germline, CDR1 is LGHDT and CDR2 is YNNKEL (reference sequence). V gave up 6 bases and J gave up 6 bases; unmatched junction bases: 6. The CDR3 contains 14 residues. The CDR3 DNA reads TGTGCCAGCAGACTGCAGGGGGCGTCCGGGGAGCTGTTTTTT. Translated: CASRLQGASGELFF.